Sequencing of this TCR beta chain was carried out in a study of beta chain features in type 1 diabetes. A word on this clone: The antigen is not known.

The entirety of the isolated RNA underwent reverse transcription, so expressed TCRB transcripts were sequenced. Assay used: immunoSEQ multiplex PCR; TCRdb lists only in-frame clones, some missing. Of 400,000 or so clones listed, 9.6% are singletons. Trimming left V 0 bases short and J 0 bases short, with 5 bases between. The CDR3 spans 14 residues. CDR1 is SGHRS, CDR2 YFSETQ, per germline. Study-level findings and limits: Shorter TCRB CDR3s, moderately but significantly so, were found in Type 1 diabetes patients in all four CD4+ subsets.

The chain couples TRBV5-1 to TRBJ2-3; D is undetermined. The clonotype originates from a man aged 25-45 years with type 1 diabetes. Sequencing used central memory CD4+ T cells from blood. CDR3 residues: CASSLEQSTDTQYF. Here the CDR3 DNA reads TGCGCCAGCAGCTTGGAACAGAGCACAGATACGCAGTATTTT.